Listed here are 12 T cell receptor beta chains from one sample, sequenced in a study of blood T cell repertoires in COVID-19. The assay was immunoSEQ multiplex PCR, and TCRdb's table has in-frame clones only and misses some. The table shows about 230,000 clones, with less than 85% occurring only once. Specimen: peripheral blood. The receptors here all came from an older woman with active or convalescent COVID-19.

This clone was recorded only once. The chain links TRBV2 to TRBJ1-2; the D gene is possibly TRBD1 (5 bases). This CDR3 has 15 amino acids. Germline CDR1 reads SNHLY; CDR2 reads FYNNEI. V was cut by 7 bases and J by 4 bases, with 19 bases left in between. CDR3 in DNA: TGTGCCAGCACATCCTTTGACAGTCCCCCCTATGGCTACACCTTC. This translates into CASTSFDSPPYGYTF.

J is TRBJ1-5 and V is TRBV5-5; D gene unclear. CDR1 and CDR2 from the germline V gene are SGHKS and YYEKEE (reference sequence). CDR3 size: 15 residues. V was clipped by 3 bases and J by 7 bases, with 17 bases between them. The CDR3 is CASSSEGDIGQPQHF. In nucleotides, the CDR3 is TGTGCCAGCAGCTCGGAGGGAGATATTGGGCAGCCCCAGCATTTT.

This clone was detected only once. The J gene is TRBJ2-7, the V gene TRBV4-3; 8 nucleotides align to TRBD2. This CDR3 region has 15 residues. The V and J ends lost 4 bases and 5 bases, in that order; junction bases with no gene match: 10. Germline V CDR1 and CDR2: LGHNA, YSLEER. The CDR3, as DNA: TGCGCCAGCAGCCCCGGAGACGGGGGGGCGGACGAGCAGTACTTC. Protein: CASSPGDGGADEQYF.

The chain employs TRBV18 and TRBJ2-1, with TRBD1 identical over 9 bases. Trimming took 4 bases from V and 6 from J; bases not matched to a gene: 7. CDR3 length equals 15 residues. Germline V gene data show CDR1 as KGHSH and CDR2 as LQKENI. This CDR3 reads CASSRGQGLINEQFF. CDR3 in DNA: TGTGCCAGCTCACGGGGACAGGGCCTAATCAATGAGCAGTTCTTC.

The J gene is TRBJ1-1, the V gene TRBV10-3; 7 positions match TRBD1. The germline V gene encodes CDR1 ENHRY and CDR2 SYGVKD. V lost 11 bases, J lost 0 bases, and 15 bases stayed unmatched. The CDR3 runs 16 residues. The DNA for the CDR3 is TGTGCCGCCCGCCGTACAGGGGACCATATGAACACTGAAGCTTTCTTT. Protein product: CAARRTGDHMNTEAFF.

This sequence joins TRBV7-2 and TRBJ1-4, with D maybe TRBD1 (6 bases). CDR1 is SGHTA, CDR2 FQGNSA, per germline. V was pared by 1 base and J by 8 bases, with 14 bases between. There are 15 residues in the CDR3. CDR3 DNA sequence: TGTGCCAGCAGCTTAGTCAGGGGACCCCAAGAAAAACTGTTTTTT. It translates to CASSLVRGPQEKLFF.

This chain connects TRBV24-1 to TRBJ2-1; possible D gene TRBD2, 5 bases. CDR1 is KGHDR and CDR2 is SFDVKD in the germline V gene. V was trimmed by 3 bases and J by 3 bases, leaving 14 bases between them. The CDR3 is 16 residues long. CDR3 nucleotides: TGTGCCACCAGTGATACGGGGAACTTTATCTACAATGAGCAGTTCTTC. It specifies CATSDTGNFIYNEQFF.

The chain joins TRBV7-2 to TRBJ1-2, with D hard to call. This CDR3 contains 13 residues. The V gene lost 5 bases and the J gene lost 1 base, with 8 bases spanning the gap. Germline lookup yields CDR1 SGHTA and CDR2 FQGNSA. The CDR3 DNA follows: TGTGCCAGCAGCCCCAACGGTAACTATGGCTACACCTTC. Translation: CASSPNGNYGYTF.

The V and J genes are TRBV5-4 and TRBJ2-5, with TRBD2 matching 9 bases. The ends lost 0 bases at V and 4 bases at J; junction bases unmatched: 1. Per germline, CDR1 SGHNT and CDR2 YYREEE (reference sequence). This CDR3 has 14 residues. This CDR3 is CASSLVAGVETQYF. The CDR3 DNA follows: TGTGCCAGCAGCTTGGTAGCGGGAGTAGAGACCCAGTACTTC.

The chain is built from TRBV5-1 and TRBJ1-2, with D possibly being TRBD1 (5 bases). Deletions cut 4 bases from V and 9 bases from J, with 13 bases between. The CDR3 spans 12 residues. Germline-derived CDR1 and CDR2 are SGHRS and YFSETQ. In DNA form, the CDR3 reads TGCGCCAGCAGCCCATCACAGGAACGCTACACCTTC. Protein sequence: CASSPSQERYTF.

The V gene is TRBV5-1, the J gene TRBJ2-3; TRBD2 matches at 10 bases. V was pared by 6 bases and J by 6 bases, with 10 bases of the junction left unmatched. CDR1 is SGHRS and CDR2 is YFSETQ in the germline V gene. CDR3 length: 15 residues. This CDR3 reads CASNNLAGVRDTQYF. The CDR3 DNA is TGCGCCAGCAACAATCTAGCGGGAGTACGGGATACGCAGTATTTT.

The chain employs TRBV6-5 and TRBJ2-3; the match to TRBD2 covers 9 bases. The length of the CDR3 is 15 residues. Germline loops: CDR1 MNHEY, CDR2 SVGAGI. V shed 2 bases and J 6 bases; nucleotides not matched to a gene: 6. This CDR3 is CASSYRGRGGDTQYF. Written as DNA, the CDR3 is TGTGCCAGCAGTTACCGCGGGAGGGGGGGTGATACGCAGTATTTT.